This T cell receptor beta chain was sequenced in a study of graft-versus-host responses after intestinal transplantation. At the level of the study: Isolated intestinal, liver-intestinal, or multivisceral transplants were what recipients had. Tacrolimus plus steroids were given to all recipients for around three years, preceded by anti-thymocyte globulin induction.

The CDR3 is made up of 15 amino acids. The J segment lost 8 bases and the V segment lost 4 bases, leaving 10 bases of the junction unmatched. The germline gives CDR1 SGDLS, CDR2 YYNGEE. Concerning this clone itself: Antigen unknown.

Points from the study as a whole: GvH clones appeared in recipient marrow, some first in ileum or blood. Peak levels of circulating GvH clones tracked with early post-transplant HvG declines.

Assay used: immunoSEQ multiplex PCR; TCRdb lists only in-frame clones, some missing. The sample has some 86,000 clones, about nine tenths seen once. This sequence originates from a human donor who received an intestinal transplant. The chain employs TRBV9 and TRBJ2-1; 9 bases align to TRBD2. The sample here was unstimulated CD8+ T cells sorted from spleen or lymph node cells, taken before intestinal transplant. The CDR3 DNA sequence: TGTGCCAGCAGCACAAGCGGGAGGTCGGTCGATGAGCAGTTCTTC. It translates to CASSTSGRSVDEQFF.